The 30 T cell receptor beta chains listed next were all sequenced from one sample in a study of CD8 T cells in Susac syndrome. Roughly 0.45 to 1 ug RNA was reverse transcribed with random hexamers. TCRdb fed the immunoSEQ multiplex PCR reads into MiXCR, producing one record per CDR3 protein. The sample has tens of thousands of distinct CDR3 sequences; about 94% are singletons. The specimen sequenced was CD4+ T cells from PBMCs. Receptors were obtained from a human donor with Susac syndrome.

The chain recombines TRBV7-2 with TRBJ2-1; 10 bases match TRBD1. CDR3 size: 14 residues. CDR1 and CDR2 (germline): SGHTA, FQGNSA. V gave up 4 bases and J gave up 9 bases; unmatched junction bases: 6. CDR3: CASSSRQGAGEQFF. The CDR3 region has the DNA TGTGCCAGCAGCTCCCGACAGGGGGCGGGTGAGCAGTTCTTC.

The J gene is TRBJ2-2, the V gene TRBV30; maybe TRBD1 (6 bases). V was shortened by 3 bases and J by 7 bases, with 12 bases between the two germline ends. Germline CDR1 is GTSNPN and CDR2 is SVGIG (reference sequence). The CDR3 is made up of 13 amino acids. The CDR3 loop is CAWRGYRVGELFF. The CDR3, as DNA: TGTGCCTGGAGGGGGTACAGGGTCGGGGAGCTGTTTTTT. Supplemented by reference TRBV30 and TRBJ2-2, the full variable domain reads SQTIHQWPATLVQPVGSPLSLECTVEGTSNPNLYWYRQAAGRGLQLLFYSVGIGQISSEVPQNLSASRPQDRQFILSSKKLLLSDSGFYLCAWRGYRVGELFFGEGSRLTVL.

The chain links TRBV29-1 to TRBJ1-1; D call uncertain. Germline-derived CDR1 and CDR2 are SQVTM and ANQGSEA. V shed 7 bases and J shed 4 bases, with 10 bases lying between them. The CDR3 consists of 11 residues. This CDR3 reads CSALMGTEAFF. The CDR3 DNA is TGCAGCGCTTTAATGGGCACTGAAGCTTTCTTT. Full variable domain (outside the CDR3, taken from reference TRBV29-1 and TRBJ1-1): SAVISQKPSRDICQRGTSLTIQCQVDSQVTMMFWYRQQPGQSLTLIATANQGSEATYESGFVIDKFPISRPNLTFSTLTVSNMSPEDSSIYLCSALMGTEAFFGQGTRLTVV.

The chain couples TRBV12-3 or TRBV12-4 to TRBJ1-5; the D is unclear. The CDR3 extends over 15 amino acids. Trimming shortened V by 5 bases and J by 1 base, and 12 bases separated the two germline ends. In DNA form, the CDR3 reads TGTGCCAGCAGTGCACCCGGAAGGAGCAATCAGCCCCAGCATTTT. It codes for CASSAPGRSNQPQHF.

The chain uses TRBV7-9 and TRBJ1-1, with TRBD1 as a possible D gene (5 bases). Germline-derived CDR1 and CDR2 are SEHNR and FQNEAQ (reference sequence). CDR3 length equals 14 residues. V was trimmed by 1 base and J by 1 base, leaving 7 bases between them. This chain's CDR3 is CASSLDTGNTEAFF. Here the CDR3 DNA reads TGTGCCAGCAGCTTAGATACAGGGAACACTGAAGCTTTCTTT.

This chain joins TRBV11-2 and TRBJ1-2, with TRBD1 matching 7 bases. V lost 5 bases, J lost 9 bases, and 12 bases stayed unmatched. Germline values: CDR1 SGHAT, CDR2 FQNNGV. The CDR3 length is 14 residues. In DNA form, the CDR3 reads TGTGCCAGCAGCCGAACGGGGACAGCCCACAGCTACACCTTC. It translates to CASSRTGTAHSYTF.

The rearrangement joins TRBV9 to TRBJ2-5; D possibly corresponds to TRBD1 (5 bases). Germline CDR1 SGDLS, CDR2 YYNGEE. The CDR3 length is 14 residues. V lost 0 bases and J lost 7, with 13 bases in between. The CDR3 DNA follows: TGTGCCAGCAGCGTAGAAGCAGGGCAGGGGACCCAGTACTTC. This codes for CASSVEAGQGTQYF.

This rearrangement joins TRBV3-1 to TRBJ1-6; TRBD1 aligns across 11 bases. V was clipped by 4 bases and J by 7 bases; unmatched bases: 3. In germline, CDR1 is LGHDT, CDR2 YNNKEL (reference sequence). The CDR3 length is 15 residues. CDR3 sequence reads: CASSRTGGGNSPLHF. The CDR3 region has the DNA TGTGCCAGCAGCCGGACAGGGGGCGGAAATTCACCCCTCCACTTT. Supplemented by reference TRBV3-1 and TRBJ1-6, the full variable domain reads DTAVSQTPKYLVTQMGNDKSIKCEQNLGHDTMYWYKQDSKKFLKIMFSYNNKELIINETVPNRFSPKSPDKAHLNLHINSLELGDSAVYFCASSRTGGGNSPLHFGNGTRLTVT.

The chain couples TRBV7-2 to TRBJ2-7; D unresolved. Germline V gene sequence: CDR1 SGHTA, CDR2 FQGNSA. V gave up 4 bases and J gave up 10 bases, with 11 bases separating them. The CDR3 spans 11 residues. This chain's CDR3 is CASSSGRGQYF. The CDR3 nucleotides are TGTGCCAGCAGCTCCGGGCGAGGCCAGTACTTC.

The V and J genes are TRBV19 and TRBJ2-7; D possibly corresponds to TRBD1 (5 bases). V gave up 9 bases and J gave up 3 bases, with 6 bases separating them. The CDR3 runs 10 residues. Germline values: CDR1 LNHDA, CDR2 SQIVND (reference sequence). The CDR3 loop is CARQDYEQYF. CDR3 DNA: TGTGCCAGACAGGACTACGAGCAGTACTTC.

This chain links TRBV27 with TRBJ2-2; D uncertain. CDR3 length equals 11 residues. CDR1 is MNHEY, CDR2 SMNVEV, per germline (reference sequence). Trimming removed 4 bases from V and 7 bases from J, with 4 bases in between. The CDR3 here is CASSWFGELFF. The CDR3 region has the DNA TGTGCCAGCAGTTGGTTCGGGGAGCTGTTTTTT.

The chain couples TRBV12-3 or TRBV12-4 to TRBJ2-6; no clear D gene. Deletions cut 3 bases from V and 0 bases from J, with 6 bases between. This CDR3 comprises 15 residues. This CDR3 is CASSFTDSGANVLTF. CDR3 DNA: TGTGCCAGCAGTTTTACAGACTCTGGGGCCAACGTCCTGACTTTC.

This clonotype appeared a single time. The rearrangement links TRBV28 to TRBJ2-2; no firm D call. Germline CDR1 MDHEN, CDR2 SYDVKM. The CDR3 is made up of 12 amino acids. V lost 11 bases and J lost 8, with 15 bases in between. The CDR3 DNA is TGTGCCGCGACGGGTTTTCAAGGGGAGCTGTTTTTT. This translates into CAATGFQGELFF.

The V gene is TRBV12-3 or TRBV12-4, the J gene TRBJ1-1, with 8 bases that match TRBD1. V shed 5 bases, J shed 4 bases, and the junction held 6 bases outside the gene matches. The CDR3 has 14 residues. The DNA of the CDR3 is TGTGCCAGCAGTCCGACAGGGGTCGGCACTGAAGCTTTCTTT. Translating it yields CASSPTGVGTEAFF.

DNA for the CDR3: TGTGCCTGGAGGAGGGGGGATTCGGGCACCGGGGAGCTGTTTTTT. This translates into CAWRRGDSGTGELFF. The chain joins TRBV30 to TRBJ2-2, with D perhaps assigned TRBD1 or TRBD2 (6 bases each). Trimming took 3 bases from V and 4 from J, leaving 15 bases between them. CDR1 is GTSNPN, CDR2 SVGIG, per germline (reference sequence). The CDR3 sequence is 15 residues long.

J is TRBJ1-2 and V is TRBV29-1, with D perhaps matching TRBD1 (6 bases). The V and J ends lost 7 bases and 7 bases respectively, with 16 bases between them. This CDR3 comprises 12 residues. The germline V gene has CDR1 SQVTM and CDR2 ANQGSEA. CDR3 sequence: CSAGTSGGGYTF. The CDR3 nucleotides are TGCAGCGCAGGGACATCGGGCGGTGGCTACACCTTC.

The CDR3 DNA follows: TGTGCCAGCAGTTACAGGGCAGTAGACAAGTTCTTT. Amino acid sequence: CASSYRAVDKFF. The V gene is TRBV6-6, the J gene TRBJ1-1; D not certain. The germline gives CDR1 MNHNY, CDR2 SVGAGI (reference sequence). The CDR3 is 12 residues long. The V gene lost 2 bases and the J gene lost 14 bases, with 15 bases spanning the gap.

V and J are TRBV7-9 and TRBJ1-2; D not certain. Germline V lookup: CDR1 SEHNR, CDR2 FQNEAQ (reference sequence). The CDR3 covers 10 residues. V dropped 5 bases and J dropped 8 bases, with 6 bases sitting between them. The CDR3 DNA reads as TGTGCCAGCAGCCCGCCCGGCTACACCTTC. Its translation is CASSPPGYTF. The variable domain in full, with the rest retrieved from reference TRBV7-9 and TRBJ1-2, is DTGVSQNPRHKITKRGQNVTFRCDPISEHNRLYWYRQTLGQGPEFLTYFQNEAQLEKSRLLSDRFSAERPKGSFSTLEIQRTEQGDSAMYLCASSPPGYTFGSGTRLTVV.

The chain is built from TRBV5-8 and TRBJ2-5, with D perhaps matching TRBD2 (5 bases). Looked up from germline, CDR1 is SGHTS and CDR2 is YDEGEE. V dropped 0 bases and J dropped 1 base, with 7 bases sitting between them. The CDR3 is 14 residues long. The CDR3 loop is CASSLGSGQETQYF. In DNA, the CDR3 is TGTGCCAGCAGCTTGGGAAGCGGCCAAGAGACCCAGTACTTC.

J is TRBJ2-3 and V is TRBV12-3 or TRBV12-4; tentative D call: TRBD2 (6 bases). V dropped 8 bases and J dropped 5 bases, with 8 bases sitting between them. There are 11 residues in the CDR3. The CDR3 here is CASGSGDTQYF. As DNA, the CDR3 is TGTGCCAGCGGTAGCGGAGATACGCAGTATTTT.

The chain has TRBV7-9 and TRBJ1-1, with D perhaps TRBD1 (5 bases). The CDR3 sequence is 13 residues long. Per the germline V gene, CDR1 is SEHNR and CDR2 is FQNEAQ (reference sequence). V shed 4 bases and J shed 11 bases, with 17 bases lying between them. In DNA, the CDR3 is TGTGCCAGCAGCTATACCTTGGGGGAGCAGGCTTTCTTT. Residues: CASSYTLGEQAFF.

This chain uses TRBV29-1 with TRBJ1-2; the match to TRBD1 covers 7 bases. Germline V CDR1 and CDR2: SQVTM, ANQGSEA. The J segment lost 8 bases and the V segment lost 6 bases, leaving 6 bases of the junction unmatched. The CDR3 covers 11 residues. As DNA, the CDR3 is TGCAGCGTAGCGACAGGGCGAGGCTACACCTTC. Its protein is CSVATGRGYTF.

V usage is TRBV2 and J usage is TRBJ2-5; 9 bases fit TRBD2. In germline, CDR1 is SNHLY, CDR2 FYNNEI. Unmatched junction bases numbered 9, after V lost 6 bases and J lost 4 bases. This CDR3 region has 15 residues. CDR3 DNA: TGTGCCAGCAGGGCGGGGGGGCTTCCATTAGAGACCCAGTACTTC. Translation: CASRAGGLPLETQYF. Complete variable domain (other parts from reference TRBV2 and TRBJ2-5): EPEVTQTPSHQVTQMGQEVILRCVPISNHLYFYWYRQILGQKVEFLVSFYNNEISEKSEIFDDQFSVERPDGSNFTLKIRSTKLEDSAMYFCASRAGGLPLETQYFGPGTRLLVL.

The rearrangement uses TRBV29-1 and TRBJ1-2; 10 nucleotides align to TRBD1. With 3 bases clipped from V and 4 bases from J, the junction kept 5 bases outside the gene matches. Germline lookup yields CDR1 SQVTM and CDR2 ANQGSEA. The CDR3 totals 14 residues. In nucleotides, the CDR3 is TGCAGCGTTGATTCCGGGACAGGGGCCTATGGCTACACCTTC. As protein: CSVDSGTGAYGYTF.

The genes are TRBV18 and TRBJ2-7, with a weak D call TRBD2 (5 bases). The CDR3 totals 13 residues. The germline V gene encodes CDR1 KGHSH and CDR2 LQKENI. V lost 3 bases, J lost 7 bases, and 13 bases lay in between. The CDR3 bases are TGTGCCAGCTCACCCGCGGGCCCGGGGGAGCAGTACTTC. Its translation is CASSPAGPGEQYF.

The rearrangement links TRBV20-1 to TRBJ2-1; D uncertain. V shed 5 bases and J shed 6 bases, with 14 bases lying between them. This CDR3 region has 13 residues. The germline CDR1 and CDR2 sequences are DFQATT and SNEGSKA (reference sequence). This CDR3 reads CSAGRTVGNEQFF. In nucleotides, the CDR3 is TGCAGTGCTGGCCGCACTGTAGGCAATGAGCAGTTCTTC.

The J gene is TRBJ2-2, the V gene TRBV27, with D perhaps TRBD2 (6 bases). V was clipped by 5 bases and J by 0 bases, with 13 bases between them. Per germline, CDR1 MNHEY and CDR2 SMNVEV (reference sequence). CDR3 length: 16 residues. The CDR3 sequence: CASSRRAHTNTGELFF. The CDR3 DNA is TGTGCCAGCAGTCGGAGGGCACATACGAACACCGGGGAGCTGTTTTTT.

This clonotype was counted a single time. V is TRBV20-1 and J is TRBJ2-5; the D is unclear. This CDR3 is 13 amino acids long. Germline CDR1 reads DFQATT; CDR2 reads SNEGSKA (reference sequence). V lost 0 bases and J 8 bases, leaving 13 bases between the germline ends. The CDR3 protein is CSARDLALGTQYF. The CDR3 DNA reads TGCAGTGCTAGAGATCTCGCCCTTGGAACCCAGTACTTC.

The chain has TRBV6-1 and TRBJ2-7, with D possibly matching TRBD1 (6 bases). Germline CDR1 reads MNHNS; CDR2 reads SASEGT. The germline V and J ends were trimmed by 6 bases and 3 bases, with 18 bases remaining between them. The CDR3 runs 15 residues. The CDR3 region has the DNA TGTGCCAGCAGGAAGACGCCGGGACAACTCTACGAGCAGTACTTC. Encoded protein: CASRKTPGQLYEQYF.

This chain joins TRBV15 and TRBJ2-2, with 7 bases aligning to TRBD1. The ends lost 4 bases at V and 8 bases at J; junction bases unmatched: 1. CDR3 length: 12 residues. Germline values: CDR1 LNHNV, CDR2 YYDKDF (reference sequence). The CDR3 spells CATSNRGGELFF. The CDR3 DNA reads as TGTGCCACCAGCAACAGGGGTGGGGAGCTGTTTTTT.